This T cell receptor (beta chain) was profiled in a study of blood T cell repertoires in COVID-19. V was clipped by 6 bases and J by 7 bases; unmatched bases: 10. Germline V gives CDR1 MNHEY, CDR2 SMNVEV (reference sequence). The CDR3 contains 14 residues. There are a few counts of this clone. Assay used: immunoSEQ multiplex PCR; TCRdb lists only in-frame clones, some missing. There are about 410,000 clones in the sample; approximately 89% occur only once, and roughly 1.6% lies in the top ten. Enrolment of Seattle patients took place during active infection, and they were followed longitudinally. The receptor was isolated from a woman aged 40 to 50 with COVID-19, enrolled during active disease. The J gene is TRBJ1-2, the V gene TRBV27, with 8 bases that match TRBD1. The sequenced sample was peripheral blood. The CDR3 DNA follows: TGTGCCAGCAGGCCACAGGGGGGCTCGCGTGGCTACACCTTC. Protein product: CASRPQGGSRGYTF.